This is a list of T cell receptor beta chains from one sample in a study of blood T cell repertoires in COVID-19. This table comes from immunoSEQ multiplex PCR, and its TCRdb copy is limited to in-frame clones, with some not included. The data show 150,000 to 180,000 clones, with 75% to 80% seen just once and roughly 1.5% held by the top ten. The sample taken for sequencing was peripheral blood. The receptors shown here come from an elderly man with acute or convalescent COVID-19. The CDR3 runs from the conserved cysteine through the conserved F or W. D genes are given only for firm matches. Some rows have no size entry. The others give once, few or many, or a class for an expanded clone.

V gene: TRBV2
D gene: NA
J gene: TRBJ1-6
clone size: few
CDR3 protein: CASSEAPGGSPLHF
CDR3 DNA: TGTGCCAGCAGTGAAGCGCCGGGGGGCTCACCCCTCCACTTT

V gene: TRBV19
D gene: TRBD2
J gene: TRBJ2-5
clone size: NA
CDR3 protein: CASSTPLAGGQETQYF
CDR3 DNA: TGTGCCAGTAGTACCCCACTAGCGGGGGGCCAAGAGACCCAGTACTTC

V gene: TRBV19
D gene: NA
J gene: TRBJ1-6
clone size: NA
CDR3 protein: CASTFSQGYSPLHF
CDR3 DNA: TGTGCCAGTACTTTTTCGCAGGGTTATTCACCCCTCCACTTT

V gene: TRBV19
D gene: NA
J gene: TRBJ1-4
clone size: NA
CDR3 protein: CASSTTGLANEKLFF
CDR3 DNA: TGTGCCAGTAGTACAACAGGGTTGGCTAATGAAAAACTGTTTTTT

V gene: TRBV7-6
D gene: TRBD1
J gene: TRBJ1-1
clone size: NA
CDR3 protein: CASSLSHGQGSTEAFF
CDR3 DNA: TGTGCCAGCAGCTTAAGTCATGGACAGGGGAGCACTGAAGCTTTCTTT

V gene: TRBV18
D gene: NA
J gene: TRBJ2-1
clone size: NA
CDR3 protein: CASSSRQAQGYNEQFF
CDR3 DNA: TGTGCCAGCTCATCTAGACAGGCCCAAGGCTACAATGAGCAGTTCTTC

V gene: TRBV28
D gene: NA
J gene: TRBJ2-3
clone size: NA
CDR3 protein: CASTYPGLRTDTQYF
CDR3 DNA: TGTGCCAGCACCTACCCGGGACTCCGCACAGATACGCAGTATTTT

V gene: TRBV11-2
D gene: TRBD1
J gene: TRBJ1-1
clone size: NA
CDR3 protein: CASGGQGAGVGTEAFF
CDR3 DNA: TGTGCCAGCGGAGGACAGGGGGCAGGGGTGGGCACTGAAGCTTTCTTT

V gene: TRBV7-9
D gene: TRBD2
J gene: TRBJ2-1
clone size: once
CDR3 protein: CASSSGTSVSEQFF
CDR3 DNA: TGTGCCAGCAGCTCCGGGACTAGCGTTAGTGAGCAGTTCTTC

V gene: TRBV11-3
D gene: NA
J gene: TRBJ2-7
clone size: NA
CDR3 protein: CASKESPTTYEQYF
CDR3 DNA: TGTGCCAGCAAGGAGTCACCGACTACCTACGAGCAGTACTTC

V gene: TRBV11-3
D gene: NA
J gene: TRBJ2-5
clone size: NA
CDR3 protein: CASSPTQGAETQYF
CDR3 DNA: TGTGCCAGCAGCCCTACACAGGGCGCTGAGACCCAGTACTTC

V gene: TRBV18
D gene: NA
J gene: TRBJ2-2
clone size: NA
CDR3 protein: CASLPFVGHSGAGELFF
CDR3 DNA: TGTGCCAGCCTCCCCTTTGTAGGACATTCAGGAGCCGGGGAGCTGTTTTTT

V gene: TRBV18
D gene: TRBD1
J gene: TRBJ1-1
clone size: NA
CDR3 protein: CASSPLRGQLNDAFF
CDR3 DNA: TGTGCCAGCTCACCACTCAGGGGGCAGCTCAATGACGCTTTCTTT

V gene: TRBV10-2
D gene: NA
J gene: TRBJ2-1
clone size: NA
CDR3 protein: CASSEWGGRPFGQFF
CDR3 DNA: TGCGCCAGCAGTGAGTGGGGGGGCCGCCCGTTCGGTCAGTTCTTC

V gene: TRBV13
D gene: TRBD2
J gene: TRBJ2-3
clone size: NA
CDR3 protein: CASSITLAGGLDTQYF
CDR3 DNA: TGTGCCAGCAGCATAACACTAGCGGGGGGGCTGGATACGCAGTATTTT

V gene: TRBV5-5
D gene: NA
J gene: TRBJ1-5
clone size: NA
CDR3 protein: CASSLERGNQPQHF
CDR3 DNA: TGTGCCAGCAGCTTGGAGAGAGGTAATCAGCCCCAGCATTTT

V gene: TRBV14
D gene: TRBD1
J gene: TRBJ2-5
clone size: NA
CDR3 protein: CASSQDSMRGRGETQYF
CDR3 DNA: TGTGCCAGCAGCCAAGATAGTATGAGGGGGCGAGGCGAGACCCAGTACTTC

V gene: TRBV5-1
D gene: NA
J gene: TRBJ2-3
clone size: few
CDR3 protein: CASSWQGRTDTQYF
CDR3 DNA: TGCGCCAGCAGCTGGCAGGGTAGGACAGATACGCAGTATTTT

V gene: TRBV16
D gene: NA
J gene: TRBJ1-5
clone size: few
CDR3 protein: CASSRPDREADQPQHF
CDR3 DNA: TGTGCCAGCAGCCGGCCCGACAGAGAAGCTGATCAGCCCCAGCATTTT

V gene: TRBV19
D gene: NA
J gene: TRBJ1-2
clone size: NA
CDR3 protein: CASTEGGGPYGYTF
CDR3 DNA: TGTGCCAGTACCGAGGGGGGGGGCCCTTATGGCTACACCTTC

V gene: TRBV3-1/TRBV3-2
D gene: TRBD2
J gene: TRBJ2-3
clone size: NA
CDR3 protein: CASSPRGGEADTQYF
CDR3 DNA: TGTGCCAGCAGCCCCCGGGGAGGGGAGGCAGATACGCAGTATTTT

V gene: TRBV28
D gene: TRBD1
J gene: TRBJ1-1
clone size: NA
CDR3 protein: CASRTGVAFNAAFF
CDR3 DNA: TGTGCCAGCAGGACAGGGGTCGCTTTTAACGCCGCCTTCTTT

V gene: TRBV12-3/TRBV12-4
D gene: NA
J gene: TRBJ1-1
clone size: few
CDR3 protein: CASNLKGDTEAFF
CDR3 DNA: TGTGCCAGCAACCTGAAGGGGGACACTGAAGCTTTCTTT

V gene: TRBV9
D gene: NA
J gene: TRBJ2-5
clone size: NA
CDR3 protein: CASSLGGWQETQYF
CDR3 DNA: TGTGCCAGCAGTTTAGGGGGTTGGCAAGAGACCCAGTACTTC

V gene: TRBV28
D gene: NA
J gene: TRBJ1-2
clone size: NA
CDR3 protein: CASSSQRYGYTF
CDR3 DNA: TGTGCCAGCAGTTCCCAGAGGTATGGCTACACCTTC

V gene: TRBV14
D gene: NA
J gene: TRBJ1-6
clone size: NA
CDR3 protein: CASSQGDSRSYNSPLHF
CDR3 DNA: TGTGCCAGCAGCCAAGGGGACTCCCGCTCCTATAATTCACCCCTCCACTTT

V gene: TRBV30
D gene: NA
J gene: TRBJ1-5
clone size: NA
CDR3 protein: CAWSPVTVGNQPQHF
CDR3 DNA: TGTGCCTGGAGTCCTGTTACGGTTGGCAATCAGCCCCAGCATTTT

V gene: TRBV25-1
D gene: NA
J gene: TRBJ1-6
clone size: NA
CDR3 protein: CASSTSLGALHF
CDR3 DNA: TGTGCCAGCAGTACTTCCCTAGGGGCCCTCCACTTT

V gene: TRBV7-2
D gene: NA
J gene: TRBJ2-3
clone size: once
CDR3 protein: CASSLATGDTQYF
CDR3 DNA: TGTGCCAGCAGCTTAGCCACCGGAGATACGCAGTATTTT

V gene: TRBV9
D gene: NA
J gene: TRBJ1-6
clone size: NA
CDR3 protein: CASSVAPSGSYNSPLHF
CDR3 DNA: TGTGCCAGCAGCGTAGCCCCGTCGGGTTCCTATAATTCACCCCTCCACTTT

V gene: TRBV5-1
D gene: NA
J gene: TRBJ1-2
clone size: NA
CDR3 protein: CASSREVEGNYGYTF
CDR3 DNA: TGCGCCAGCAGCCGTGAGGTAGAGGGTAACTATGGCTACACCTTC

V gene: TRBV28
D gene: TRBD2
J gene: TRBJ2-5
clone size: NA
CDR3 protein: CASSRAGGFQETQYF
CDR3 DNA: TGTGCCAGCAGTCGAGCGGGGGGCTTCCAAGAGACCCAGTACTTC

V gene: TRBV19
D gene: NA
J gene: TRBJ1-1
clone size: NA
CDR3 protein: CASKFLSNTEAFF
CDR3 DNA: TGTGCCAGTAAATTTCTCTCGAACACTGAAGCTTTCTTT

V gene: TRBV11-3
D gene: TRBD2
J gene: TRBJ2-1
clone size: NA
CDR3 protein: CASSQSLAGGEQFF
CDR3 DNA: TGTGCCAGCAGCCAATCCCTAGCGGGAGGCGAGCAGTTCTTC

V gene: TRBV3-1/TRBV3-2
D gene: NA
J gene: TRBJ1-2
clone size: NA
CDR3 protein: CASSQGTGYGYTF
CDR3 DNA: TGTGCCAGCAGCCAAGGCACGGGCTATGGCTACACCTTC

V gene: TRBV5-1
D gene: NA
J gene: TRBJ2-2
clone size: NA
CDR3 protein: CASSFGGTNTGELFF
CDR3 DNA: TGCGCCAGCAGCTTTGGAGGGACGAACACCGGGGAGCTGTTTTTT

V gene: TRBV15
D gene: NA
J gene: TRBJ2-1
clone size: NA
CDR3 protein: CATSRPQGKQFF
CDR3 DNA: TGTGCCACCAGCAGACCCCAGGGTAAGCAGTTCTTC

V gene: TRBV10-3
D gene: NA
J gene: TRBJ2-2
clone size: few
CDR3 protein: CAISESVRPMGENTGELFF
CDR3 DNA: TGTGCCATCAGTGAGTCAGTTCGACCAATGGGCGAGAACACCGGGGAGCTGTTTTTT

V gene: TRBV19
D gene: TRBD1
J gene: TRBJ1-6
clone size: NA
CDR3 protein: CASSRKLTGTGPNSPLHF
CDR3 DNA: TGTGCCAGTAGTAGAAAATTAACCGGGACAGGTCCTAATTCACCCCTCCACTTT

V gene: TRBV19
D gene: TRBD2
J gene: TRBJ2-2
clone size: NA
CDR3 protein: CATSKAMGSLAGGPNTGELFF
CDR3 DNA: TGTGCCACCAGTAAGGCTATGGGGTCGCTAGCGGGGGGACCGAACACCGGGGAGCTGTTTTTT

V gene: TRBV12-3/TRBV12-4
D gene: NA
J gene: TRBJ2-3
clone size: few
CDR3 protein: CASIAVDTQYF
CDR3 DNA: TGTGCCAGTATAGCTGTAGATACGCAGTATTTT

V gene: TRBV28
D gene: NA
J gene: TRBJ1-2
clone size: NA
CDR3 protein: CASSPGQTLGYTF
CDR3 DNA: TGTGCCAGCAGTCCAGGACAGACTCTTGGCTACACCTTC

V gene: TRBV11-2
D gene: TRBD2
J gene: TRBJ2-7
clone size: few
CDR3 protein: CASSLGTSGVLYEQYF
CDR3 DNA: TGTGCCAGCAGCCTGGGGACTAGCGGGGTCCTATACGAGCAGTACTTC

V gene: TRBV12-3/TRBV12-4
D gene: TRBD1
J gene: TRBJ2-7
clone size: NA
CDR3 protein: CASRTGQGFGQYF
CDR3 DNA: TGTGCCAGCAGGACGGGACAGGGTTTTGGGCAGTACTTC

V gene: TRBV5-1
D gene: TRBD1
J gene: TRBJ2-6
clone size: NA
CDR3 protein: CASSKDRVPGANVLTF
CDR3 DNA: TGCGCCAGCAGCAAGGACAGGGTCCCTGGGGCCAACGTCCTGACTTTC

V gene: TRBV9
D gene: TRBD2
J gene: TRBJ2-5
clone size: NA
CDR3 protein: CASSVDTSGGTQYF
CDR3 DNA: TGTGCCAGCAGCGTAGACACTAGCGGGGGGACCCAGTACTTC

V gene: TRBV6-6
D gene: NA
J gene: TRBJ2-6
clone size: NA
CDR3 protein: CASALTEPGANVLTF
CDR3 DNA: TGTGCCAGCGCGTTAACAGAACCTGGGGCCAACGTCCTGACTTTC

V gene: TRBV7-6
D gene: TRBD1
J gene: TRBJ2-7
clone size: NA
CDR3 protein: CASSLGTGGSYEQYF
CDR3 DNA: TGTGCCAGCAGCCTTGGGACAGGGGGCTCCTACGAGCAGTACTTC

V gene: TRBV27
D gene: NA
J gene: TRBJ2-3
clone size: NA
CDR3 protein: CASSLRVSDTQYF
CDR3 DNA: TGTGCCAGCAGCCTACGGGTTTCAGATACGCAGTATTTT

V gene: TRBV2
D gene: TRBD1
J gene: TRBJ2-1
clone size: NA
CDR3 protein: CASRDRGNEQFF
CDR3 DNA: TGTGCCAGCAGGGACAGGGGCAATGAGCAGTTCTTC

V gene: TRBV28
D gene: NA
J gene: TRBJ2-2
clone size: NA
CDR3 protein: CASSLVGRTGELFF
CDR3 DNA: TGTGCCAGCAGTTTAGTGGGGAGGACCGGGGAGCTGTTTTTT

V gene: TRBV11-2
D gene: TRBD1
J gene: TRBJ1-6
clone size: NA
CDR3 protein: CASSPNLYRGPNSPLHF
CDR3 DNA: TGTGCCAGCAGCCCCAACCTGTACAGGGGTCCTAATTCACCCCTCCACTTT

V gene: TRBV7-2
D gene: TRBD2
J gene: TRBJ2-7
clone size: NA
CDR3 protein: CASSLKGSGGKPYEQYF
CDR3 DNA: TGTGCCAGCAGCTTAAAAGGGTCGGGGGGGAAGCCCTACGAGCAGTACTTC

V gene: TRBV6-5
D gene: TRBD1
J gene: TRBJ1-3
clone size: NA
CDR3 protein: CASSYFGTGGNTIYF
CDR3 DNA: TGTGCCAGCAGTTACTTCGGGACAGGTGGAAACACCATATATTTT

V gene: TRBV2
D gene: NA
J gene: TRBJ1-4
clone size: NA
CDR3 protein: CASLYRVATNEKLFF
CDR3 DNA: TGTGCCAGCTTATACAGGGTTGCAACTAATGAAAAACTGTTTTTT

V gene: TRBV12-5
D gene: TRBD1
J gene: TRBJ2-2
clone size: NA
CDR3 protein: CASGPGTGNTGELFF
CDR3 DNA: TGTGCTAGTGGTCCAGGGACAGGGAACACCGGGGAGCTGTTTTTT

V gene: TRBV3-1/TRBV3-2
D gene: TRBD2
J gene: TRBJ2-3
clone size: NA
CDR3 protein: CASSQDGFGGATDTQYF
CDR3 DNA: TGTGCCAGCAGCCAAGATGGGTTCGGGGGGGCCACAGATACGCAGTATTTT

V gene: TRBV29-1
D gene: TRBD2
J gene: TRBJ2-1
clone size: NA
CDR3 protein: CSVGGTSRNEQFF
CDR3 DNA: TGCAGCGTTGGTGGGACTAGCAGGAATGAGCAGTTCTTC

V gene: TRBV6-5
D gene: TRBD1
J gene: TRBJ1-2
clone size: few
CDR3 protein: CASSYSRGQGYGYTF
CDR3 DNA: TGTGCCAGCAGTTACTCACGGGGACAGGGCTATGGCTACACCTTC

V gene: TRBV7-8
D gene: TRBD1
J gene: TRBJ2-1
clone size: NA
CDR3 protein: CASSLYGRGNEQFF
CDR3 DNA: TGTGCCAGCAGCTTATATGGCAGGGGGAATGAGCAGTTCTTC